Presented here are 13 T cell receptor beta chains from one specimen sequenced in a study of T cells in Graves' hyperthyroidism and ophthalmopathy. RNA transcripts gave rise to amplified TCR beta CDR3 regions. In the first-round RT-PCR of the TCR CDR3, the HTBI primer set was used. MiXCR was run by TCRdb on the multiplex PCR reads, yielding one entry per CDR3 protein. The table includes a few hundred thousand distinct CDR3 sequences, 15% to 18% detected once. The sequencing sample was made of blood. All receptors come from a woman aged 18-29 years with Graves' hyperthyroidism.

In its sample, this clonotype was seen many times. The chain employs TRBV2 and TRBJ1-2, with D possibly matching TRBD1 (5 bases). Trimming shortened V by 9 bases and J by 2 bases, and 13 bases separated the two germline ends. The CDR3 extends over 13 amino acids. Per the germline V gene, CDR1 is SNHLY and CDR2 is FYNNEI. CDR3: CASGGGRNYGYTF. DNA of the CDR3: TGTGCCAGTGGGGGGGGTCGCAACTATGGCTACACCTTC.

This clonotype was recorded at least ten times. The chain is built from TRBV5-8 and TRBJ2-1; 7 bases fit TRBD2. The CDR3 is made up of 17 amino acids. Germline V gene sequence: CDR1 SGHTS, CDR2 YDEGEE. With V trimmed by 4 bases and J by 1 base, 11 bases remained unmatched. CDR3 sequence: CASSTGLRGGSYNEQFF. For the CDR3, the DNA is TGTGCCAGCAGCACGGGCCTGCGCGGGGGATCCTACAATGAGCAGTTCTTC. The variable domain in full, completed from reference TRBV5-8 and TRBJ2-1, reads EAGVTQSPTHLIKTRGQQATLRCSPISGHTSVYWYQQALGLGLQFLLWYDEGEERNRGNFPPRFSGRQFPNYSSELNVNALELEDSALYLCASSTGLRGGSYNEQFFGPGTRLTVL.

V usage is TRBV7-9 and J usage is TRBJ2-2; 12 nucleotides match TRBD2. The CDR3 is 19 amino acids. V lost 5 bases to trimming and J lost 4 bases; unmatched junction nucleotides: 14. The germline gives CDR1 SEHNR, CDR2 FQNEAQ (reference sequence). The chain's CDR3 is CASSPRLAGEYMPTGELFF. In DNA form, the CDR3 reads TGTGCCAGCAGCCCAAGACTAGCGGGAGAATATATGCCCACCGGGGAGCTGTTTTTT.

This clonotype was counted many times. CDR3 nucleotides: TGTGCCACGAGCCCGAGGGGCGTTGATACGCAGTATTTT. Its protein is CATSPRGVDTQYF. The V call is TRBV6-2 or TRBV6-3, the J call TRBJ2-3; D may match TRBD1 or TRBD2 (5 bases each). Germline CDR1 is MNHEY and CDR2 is SVGEGT. V dropped 10 bases and J dropped 6 bases, with 17 bases sitting between them. CDR3 length: 13 amino acids.

CDR3 in DNA: TGTGCCAGCAGCTTAAAAGGGGAACCTACCTACGAGCAGTACTTC. This sequence encodes CASSLKGEPTYEQYF. The rearrangement links TRBV7-9 to TRBJ2-7, with D possibly TRBD1 on 5 matching bases. V was clipped by 2 bases and J by 2 bases, with 13 bases between them. From germline, CDR1 is SEHNR and CDR2 FQNEAQ (reference sequence). The CDR3 extends over 15 amino acids.

This clonotype was counted only a few times. The chain recombines TRBV19 with TRBJ1-4, with 8 bases that match TRBD1. Germline V CDR1 and CDR2: LNHDA, SQIVND (reference sequence). The CDR3 has 13 amino acids. With V trimmed by 9 bases and J by 8 bases, 8 bases remained unmatched. CDR3 protein: CASTDRVGEKLFF. CDR3 DNA: TGTGCCAGCACGGACAGGGTCGGAGAAAAACTGTTTTTT.

There are a few counts of this clonotype. The chain is built from TRBV5-6 and TRBJ2-7, with no clear D. Trimming took 1 base from V and 2 from J, leaving 22 bases between them. The CDR3 is made up of 18 amino acids. CDR1 is SGHDT and CDR2 is YYEEEE in the germline V gene. DNA for the CDR3: TGTGCCAGCAGCTTGAATTCGAGAAAAGGCCGGAGCCCCTACGAGCAGTACTTC. This gives the protein CASSLNSRKGRSPYEQYF.

This clonotype was observed at least ten times. The chain employs TRBV6-6 and TRBJ1-2; D unclear. Germline CDR1 and CDR2: MNHNY and SVGAGI (reference sequence). This CDR3 is 15 amino acids long. With 0 bases removed from V and 3 bases from J, the gap between germline ends came to 11 bases. The CDR3 coding sequence is TGTGCCAGCAGTTACTCGATGAGGGATTACTATGGCTACACCTTC. Translation gives CASSYSMRDYYGYTF.

This clonotype was seen repeatedly, ten times or more. The chain uses TRBV28 and TRBJ2-5, with a possible D match to TRBD1 (6 bases). Trimming shortened V by 8 bases and J by 5 bases, and 18 bases separated the two germline ends. CDR1 is MDHEN and CDR2 is SYDVKM in the germline V gene. The CDR3 has 14 residues. CDR3 sequence reads: CASLHPRGGETQYF. CDR3 coding DNA: TGTGCCAGCTTACACCCCAGGGGCGGGGAGACCCAGTACTTC.

This chain joins TRBV12-3 or TRBV12-4 and TRBJ1-3, with a possible D match to TRBD1 (5 bases). The length of the CDR3 is 15 residues. The ends were cut back, 5 bases at V and 4 bases at J, with 15 bases in the middle. The CDR3 DNA reads as TGTGCCAGCAGTCCACGGGGGGGGTACGGAAACACCATATATTTT. As protein: CASSPRGGYGNTIYF.

This clonotype was seen many times. The genes are TRBV11-2 and TRBJ2-5, with D possibly matching TRBD1 (6 bases). Germline V gives CDR1 SGHAT, CDR2 FQNNGV. The CDR3 length is 13 residues. Deletions cut 6 bases from V and 5 bases from J, with 13 bases between. The CDR3 DNA reads TGTGCCAGCAGGTCACAGGGACATGAGACCCAGTACTTC. Translating gives CASRSQGHETQYF.

Many counts were recorded for this clonotype. The chain is built from TRBV12-3 or TRBV12-4 and TRBJ2-7; 8 bases match TRBD1. The ends lost 5 bases at V and 3 bases at J; junction bases unmatched: 6. The CDR3 covers 14 residues. The CDR3 sequence is CASSPRTGSYEQYF. In DNA, the CDR3 is TGTGCCAGCAGTCCTCGGACAGGGAGCTACGAGCAGTACTTC.

The sample holds many counts of this clonotype. This chain uses TRBV28 with TRBJ1-2; 7 bases agree with TRBD1. The CDR3 spans 17 residues. Unmatched junction bases numbered 18, after V lost 7 bases and J lost 4 bases. The germline CDR1 and CDR2 sequences are MDHEN and SYDVKM. CDR3 in amino acids: CASTPRKGGTVSYGYTF. Written as DNA, the CDR3 is TGTGCCAGCACACCCCGCAAAGGGGGCACGGTTAGCTATGGCTACACCTTC.